These 9 T cell receptor gamma chains share one sample of origin, sequenced in a study of Vδ1+ human thymocytes. The template was reverse-transcribed extracted RNA. The CDR3 regions were amplified by multiplex PCR from V-gene primers to a constant-region primer. TCRdb re-called the multiplex PCR reads via CATT. The table lists 25,000 to 35,000 gamma-chain clones, roughly 20% of them singletons. Findings and limits, study-wide: Highly polyclonal TRG and TRD repertoires with Gaussian CDR3 length distributions appeared in thymus.

These receptors are not linked to any known antigen. The sequenced sample consisted of Vdelta1+ gamma-delta thymocytes from the thymus. Subset given: FACS-sorted CD3+ TCRalphabeta- TCRVdelta1+ TCRVdelta2- thymocytes. These receptor sequences come from a boy younger than two who had congenital heart surgery.

V gene TRGV3 combines with J gene TRGJ1 or TRGJ2. The CDR3 length is 13 residues. Germline V gene data show CDR1 as VTNTFY and CDR2 as YDVSTARD (reference sequence). The J segment lost 7 bases and the V segment lost 0 bases, leaving 6 bases of the junction unmatched. DNA for the CDR3: TGTGCCACCTGGGACAGGCCTTGCTATAAGAAACTCTTT. Protein product: CATWDRPCYKKLF.

This chain uses TRGV2 with TRGJ1 or TRGJ2. After removal of 0 bases from V and 13 bases from J, the junction contained 6 bases not matched to a gene. The CDR3 totals 11 residues. Germline CDR1 and CDR2: EGSNGY and YDSYNSKV. CDR3 in amino acids: CATWDGGGKLF. The CDR3 bases are TGTGCCACCTGGGACGGGGGAGGAAAACTCTTT.

The V call is TRGV2, the J call TRGJ1 or TRGJ2. After removal of 4 bases from V and 5 bases from J, the junction contained 11 bases not matched to a gene. Per germline, CDR1 EGSNGY and CDR2 YDSYNSKV. The CDR3 contains 14 residues. The CDR3 DNA reads TGTGCCACCTGGGATGCCTCTTATGATTATAAGAAACTCTTT. It specifies CATWDASYDYKKLF.

The rearrangement joins TRGV9 to TRGJ1 or TRGJ2. CDR1 and CDR2 (germline): GITISATS, ISYDGTV (reference sequence). Trimming took 0 bases from V and 3 from J; bases not matched to a gene: 8. This CDR3 region has 15 residues. The CDR3 spells CALWEVLGRYYKKLF. The DNA of the CDR3 is TGTGCCTTGTGGGAGGTGCTTGGCCGTTATTATAAGAAACTCTTT.

V usage is TRGV5 and J usage is TRGJP2. Unmatched junction bases numbered 11, after V lost 0 bases and J lost 7 bases. The CDR3 totals 16 residues. CDR1 VINAFY and CDR2 YDVSNSKD come from the germline V gene. This CDR3 is CATWDRLKTFDWIKTF. DNA of the CDR3: TGTGCCACCTGGGACAGGCTGAAGACTTTTGATTGGATCAAGACGTTT.

In this sample, this clone turned up once. The chain joins TRGV9 to TRGJ1 or TRGJ2. Germline CDR1 is GITISATS and CDR2 is ISYDGTV (reference sequence). V lost 3 bases, J lost 9 bases, and 11 bases stayed unmatched. The CDR3 runs to 13 residues. The CDR3 DNA reads as TGTGCCTTGTGGGAGTCCGGCTGGCCTAAGAAACTCTTT. Translation gives CALWESGWPKKLF.

The rearrangement links TRGV5 to TRGJ1 or TRGJ2. This CDR3 contains 17 residues. The V gene end was trimmed by 0 bases and the J gene end by 1 base; junction bases not matched to a gene: 12. Germline V lookup: CDR1 VINAFY, CDR2 YDVSNSKD. CDR3 in DNA: TGTGCCACCTGGGACAGGCCACGGAAGCGAAATTATTATAAGAAACTCTTT. Protein: CATWDRPRKRNYYKKLF.

This clone was detected a few times. A read error is possible here, since a much larger clone lies one base away. The same CDR3 is also encoded by other DNA sequences in this sample. The chain joins TRGV4 to TRGJ1 or TRGJ2. The CDR3 extends over 12 amino acids. The V gene end was trimmed by 0 bases and the J gene end by 7 bases; junction bases not matched to a gene: 3. Per germline, CDR1 EGSTGY and CDR2 YDSYTSSV. The CDR3 spells CATWDGYYKKLF. For the CDR3, the DNA is TGTGCCACCTGGGATGGGTACTATAAGAAACTCTTT.

This clone is termed medium-sized. Other DNA sequences of this sample code for an identical CDR3. This sequence joins TRGV2 and TRGJ1 or TRGJ2. Germline values: CDR1 EGSNGY, CDR2 YDSYNSKV. The junction had 5 bases not matched to a gene; V was cut back by 0 bases and J by 3 bases. CDR3 size: 14 residues. The CDR3 DNA follows: TGTGCCACCTGGGACGGGCCGGGTTATTATAAGAAACTCTTT. Its translation: CATWDGPGYYKKLF.